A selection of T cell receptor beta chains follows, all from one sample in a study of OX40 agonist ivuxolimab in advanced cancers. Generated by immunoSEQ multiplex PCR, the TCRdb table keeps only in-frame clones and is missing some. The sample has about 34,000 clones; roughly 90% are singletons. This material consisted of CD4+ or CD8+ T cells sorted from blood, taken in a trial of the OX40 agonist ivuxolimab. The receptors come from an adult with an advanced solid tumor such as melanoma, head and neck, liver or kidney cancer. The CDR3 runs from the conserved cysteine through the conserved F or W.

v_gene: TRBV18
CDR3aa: CASSPRTASYEQYF

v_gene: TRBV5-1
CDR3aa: CASSPQGSYEQYF

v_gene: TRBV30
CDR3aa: CAWGLLGASSYEQYF

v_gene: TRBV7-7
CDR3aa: CASSPGTPNEQFF

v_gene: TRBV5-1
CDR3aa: CASTQGTGGADTQYF

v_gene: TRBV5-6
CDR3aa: CASSSSRTGNNSPLHF

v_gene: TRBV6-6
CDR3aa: CASSWGNSPLHF

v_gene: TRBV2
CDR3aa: CASSVEVVPYF

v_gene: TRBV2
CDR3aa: CASSVFYEQYF

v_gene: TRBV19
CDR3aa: CASSPGLAGGELFF

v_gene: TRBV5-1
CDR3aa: CASSPRSADTEAFF

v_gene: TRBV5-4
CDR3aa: CASSGSSGRDGDTQYF

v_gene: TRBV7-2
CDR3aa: CASSLRVITAGNTIYF

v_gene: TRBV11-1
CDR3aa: CASSTGLPGNEQFF

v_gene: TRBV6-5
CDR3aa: CASSYREGAKNIQYF

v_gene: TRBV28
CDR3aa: CASSPRGPYEQYF

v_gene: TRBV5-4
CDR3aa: CASSHPRALGETQYF

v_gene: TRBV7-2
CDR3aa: CASSLDNPVVQHF

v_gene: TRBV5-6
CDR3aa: CASSPTSGRALNEQFF

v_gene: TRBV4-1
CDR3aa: CASSPSLAGGPETQYF

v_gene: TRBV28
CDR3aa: CASSSGQGTGLNTEAFF

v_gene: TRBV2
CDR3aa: CASTPALGQGPIYEQYF